A single T cell receptor beta chain is shown here with its context. The repertoire was sequenced with immunoSEQ multiplex PCR; TCRdb's copy has only in-frame clones and lacks some. Altogether over 400,000 clones are present, roughly nine tenths being singletons, with the ten largest covering roughly 8.5%. This record belongs to a study of blood T cell repertoires in COVID-19. This CDR3 comprises 15 residues. CDR1 is SGHRS and CDR2 is YFSETQ in the germline V gene. The ends lost 4 bases at V and 6 bases at J; junction bases unmatched: 11. Grouping used clinical history reported by participants in a survey and questionnaire.

This sequence joins TRBV5-1 and TRBJ2-7; TRBD1 agrees at 9 bases. Sequenced input: PBMCs or T cells enriched from blood (not recorded which). This clonotype was sampled from a woman in her sixties or seventies who had recovered from COVID-19. The DNA of the CDR3 is TGCGCCAGCAGCCTCGAACAGGGGGCGCCTAGCGAGCAGTACTTC. Translation: CASSLEQGAPSEQYF.